These 10 T cell receptor beta chains were all obtained from the same sample, sequenced in a study of blood T cell repertoires in COVID-19. Sequencing was performed with immunoSEQ multiplex PCR; in TCRdb, only in-frame clones are kept and a portion is missing. The repertoire holds over 300,000 clones, with 87% as singletons. The specimen was PBMCs or T cells enriched from blood (not recorded which). The receptors come from a woman aged 25 to 39 who had recovered from COVID-19.

The V and J genes are TRBV7-2 and TRBJ2-1; possibly TRBD2 for D (6 bases). Trimming took off 0 bases at V and 10 bases at J, with 22 bases between the two ends. The CDR3 runs 17 residues. The germline V gene encodes CDR1 SGHTA and CDR2 FQGNSA. The CDR3 region has the DNA TGTGCCAGCAGCTTAGCCGTGGTCCGGAGGGAATGGAGGGAGCAGTTCTTC. The encoded protein is CASSLAVVRREWREQFF.

This clone was observed once. The chain couples TRBV7-9 to TRBJ2-2; TRBD1 matches 7 bases. CDR3 length equals 16 residues. Germline CDR1 reads SEHNR; CDR2 reads FQNEAQ (reference sequence). Trimming took 4 bases from V and 4 from J; bases not matched to a gene: 9. The CDR3 protein is CASSSYRGSGTGELFF. DNA for the CDR3: TGTGCCAGCAGCTCGTACAGGGGTAGTGGCACCGGGGAGCTGTTTTTT.

This CDR3 is CASSPNGEGLVKYF. CDR3 coding DNA: TGCGCCAGCAGCCCCAACGGGGAGGGACTAGTAAAGTACTTC. The J gene is TRBJ2-7, the V gene TRBV5-1; 8 bases are shared with TRBD2. Unmatched junction bases numbered 14, after V lost 4 bases and J lost 11 bases. Per germline, CDR1 SGHRS and CDR2 YFSETQ. This CDR3 region has 14 residues.

The V and J genes are TRBV5-1 and TRBJ2-7; D perhaps matches TRBD1 (5 bases). CDR3 size: 14 residues. Trimming left V 2 bases short and J 6 bases short, with 15 bases between. Germline lookup yields CDR1 SGHRS and CDR2 YFSETQ. The CDR3 DNA is TGCGCCAGCAGCTTAAGACAGCCCTCTAGCGAGCAGTACTTC. Translated: CASSLRQPSSEQYF.

This rearrangement joins TRBV11-2 to TRBJ1-1, with a tentative D call TRBD1 (6 bases). The CDR3 extends over 14 amino acids. With 3 bases removed from V and 4 bases from J, the gap between germline ends came to 12 bases. CDR1 SGHAT and CDR2 FQNNGV come from the germline V gene. The CDR3 DNA sequence: TGTGCCAGCAGCTTCGACAGGATCAGCACTGAAGCTTTCTTT. It yields the protein CASSFDRISTEAFF.

The chain uses TRBV28 and TRBJ1-2; a possible D gene is TRBD1 (6 bases). From germline, CDR1 is MDHEN and CDR2 SYDVKM. The germline V and J ends were trimmed by 2 bases and 8 bases, with 15 bases remaining between them. This CDR3 is built from 14 residues. Written as DNA, the CDR3 is TGTGCCAGCAGTTTAGTACAGGGACCTCGGGGCTACACCTTC. Translation: CASSLVQGPRGYTF.

This rearrangement joins TRBV6-5 to TRBJ2-7, with a weak D call TRBD2 (6 bases). The CDR3 is 11 residues long. V was clipped by 5 bases and J by 6 bases, with 8 bases between them. Germline V gives CDR1 MNHEY, CDR2 SVGAGI. The CDR3, as DNA: TGTGCCAGCAGTAGGAGGGGCGAGCAGTACTTC. Translating it yields CASSRRGEQYF.

The chain links TRBV7-3 to TRBJ2-2; 8 bases align to TRBD2. Germline-derived CDR1 and CDR2 are SGHTA and FQGTGA. This CDR3 comprises 18 residues. The V gene end was trimmed by 5 bases and the J gene end by 0 bases; junction bases not matched to a gene: 11. This chain's CDR3 is CASSLGPVSGANTGELFF. In DNA, the CDR3 is TGTGCCAGCAGCCTGGGCCCGGTTAGCGGGGCGAACACCGGGGAGCTGTTTTTT.

The table lists this clone with a count of one. This chain uses TRBV29-1 with TRBJ2-1, with D possibly being TRBD2 (6 bases). The V end was cut by 6 bases, the J end by 6 bases, with 12 bases between. There are 12 residues in the CDR3. Germline V gives CDR1 SQVTM, CDR2 ANQGSEA. CDR3 amino acids: CSVWDSGNEQFF. The CDR3 DNA sequence: TGCAGCGTCTGGGACTCGGGCAATGAGCAGTTCTTC.

The J gene is TRBJ1-1, the V gene TRBV7-9; 9 bases align to TRBD1. The CDR3 loop spans 14 amino acids. J was trimmed by 5 bases and V by 8 bases; bases with no gene match: 9. CDR1 is SEHNR and CDR2 is FQNEAQ in the germline V gene (reference sequence). Here the CDR3 reads CASVPDRGWTEAFF. CDR3 DNA sequence: TGTGCCAGCGTCCCGGACAGGGGCTGGACTGAAGCTTTCTTT.